Listed here are 5 T cell receptor beta chains from one sample, sequenced in a study of beta chain features in type 1 diabetes. Study-level findings and limits: The study found moderately but significantly shorter TCRB CDR3s in all four CD4+ subsets of Type 1 diabetes patients.

Sequencing targeted expressed TCRB transcripts, as all isolated RNA had been reverse transcribed. The table came from immunoSEQ multiplex PCR; TCRdb's copy has only in-frame clones and leaves some out. The table records roughly 300,000 clones, roughly 8.8% of them present only once. These receptors are not linked to any known antigen. The sample was central memory CD4+ T cells from blood. These receptor sequences come from a man under 40 with type 1 diabetes.

The chain is built from TRBV7-2 and TRBJ2-1; D not certain. V gave up 4 bases and J gave up 8 bases, with 15 bases separating them. The CDR3 is 14 residues long. CDR1 is SGHTA and CDR2 is FQGNSA in the germline V gene. Written as DNA, the CDR3 is TGTGCCAGCAGCTACTGGGCTAATTCGGATGAGCAGTTCTTC. Protein product: CASSYWANSDEQFF.

This clone was detected only a few times. This chain links TRBV4-3 with TRBJ2-5, with D perhaps TRBD1 (5 bases). The CDR3 contains 15 residues. The germline V gene has CDR1 LGHNA and CDR2 YSLEER. V was cut by 4 bases and J by 5 bases, with 17 bases left in between. CDR3 DNA: TGCGCCAGCAGCCTAAACTGGCGCGCAGGGGAGACCCAGTACTTC. Its protein is CASSLNWRAGETQYF.

The CDR3: CASSSAGGRTDTQYF. CDR3 in DNA: TGTGCCAGCAGTTCAGCGGGGGGGCGCACAGATACGCAGTATTTT. The chain is built from TRBV27 and TRBJ2-3; 10 bases line up with TRBD2. From germline, CDR1 is MNHEY and CDR2 SMNVEV (reference sequence). Trimming at V came to 4 bases and at J to 1 base, leaving 2 bases not matched to a gene. This CDR3 contains 15 residues.

In its sample, this clone was seen a few times. The chain combines TRBV11-3 with TRBJ2-5; D uncertain. Germline lookup yields CDR1 SGHNT and CDR2 YENEEA. The V gene lost 1 base and the J gene lost 0 bases, with 3 bases spanning the gap. The CDR3 totals 13 residues. For the CDR3, the DNA is TGTGCCAGCAGCTTAGGATACCAAGAGACCCAGTACTTC. Residues: CASSLGYQETQYF.

This chain uses TRBV7-9 with TRBJ2-7; no firm D call. CDR3 length: 14 residues. The germline V gene has CDR1 SEHNR and CDR2 FQNEAQ (reference sequence). The ends were cut back, 1 base at V and 2 bases at J, with 9 bases in the middle. The CDR3: CASSLGSHTYEQYF. The CDR3 DNA reads as TGTGCCAGCAGCTTAGGTAGCCACACCTACGAGCAGTACTTC.